Each of the 11 T cell receptor beta chains below was sequenced from the same sample in a study of shared clonotypes between healthy human individuals. Clones were sequenced by immunoSEQ multiplex PCR, and TCRdb holds only the in-frame ones, with some missing. The sample consists of fewer than 650,000 clones, over 60% of them appearing once. Sequencing used PBMCs. These receptors were collected from a middle-aged woman in good health. Some clones in this sample may be carry-over from other donors' samples.

At least ten counts were recorded for this clone. This chain joins TRBV2 and TRBJ2-7; D remains unclear. The CDR3 totals 10 residues. Germline V gives CDR1 SNHLY, CDR2 FYNNEI. The germline V and J ends were trimmed by 5 bases and 5 bases, with 4 bases remaining between them. The CDR3 loop reads CASSLHEQYF. In DNA, the CDR3 is TGTGCCAGCAGTCTCCACGAGCAGTACTTC.

This chain connects TRBV10-2 to TRBJ2-2; TRBD1 agrees at 9 bases. The CDR3 contains 16 residues. Germline assignment: CDR1 WSHSY and CDR2 SAAADI. The J segment lost 3 bases and the V segment lost 0 bases, leaving 2 bases of the junction unmatched. In DNA form, the CDR3 reads TGCGCCAGCAGTGAGTCCTGGACAGGGGACACCGGGGAGCTGTTTTTT. It codes for CASSESWTGDTGELFF.

The chain carries TRBV27 and TRBJ2-3, with D maybe TRBD2 (5 bases). V was clipped by 5 bases and J by 5 bases, with 8 bases between them. From germline, CDR1 is MNHEY and CDR2 SMNVEV (reference sequence). This CDR3 contains 12 residues. The CDR3 DNA sequence: TGTGCCAGCAGTCACCGGGGAGATACGCAGTATTTT. This gives the protein CASSHRGDTQYF.

This chain links TRBV19 with TRBJ1-5, with D possibly being TRBD1 (6 bases). CDR1 LNHDA and CDR2 SQIVND come from the germline V gene (reference sequence). Trimming shortened V by 3 bases and J by 6 bases, and 15 bases separated the two germline ends. The CDR3 is made up of 15 amino acids. The chain's CDR3 is CASSISGVASQPQHF. The CDR3 DNA sequence: TGTGCCAGTAGTATCTCAGGGGTCGCGAGTCAGCCCCAGCATTTT.

This clone was recorded many times. Other DNA sequences in this sample translate to the same CDR3. The chain links TRBV2 to TRBJ2-2; D call uncertain. Trimming removed 6 bases from V and 6 bases from J, with 8 bases in between. CDR3 length: 12 residues. In germline, CDR1 is SNHLY, CDR2 FYNNEI. The CDR3 is CASSAEAGELFF. The CDR3 DNA is TGTGCCAGCAGCGCAGAGGCCGGGGAGCTGTTTTTT.

Details on this clone: A much larger clone sits a single nucleotide away, making a read error possible. J is TRBJ1-4 and V is TRBV7-6; D might be TRBD1 (5 bases). The CDR3 sequence is 14 residues long. Germline CDR1 reads SGHVS; CDR2 reads FNYEAQ. The CDR3 region has the DNA TGTGCCAGCAGCCCGTATGGGGGTAATGAAAACCTGTTTTTT. Protein: CASSPYGGNENLFF. The whole variable domain, filled in from reference TRBV7-6 and TRBJ1-4, reads GAGVSQSPRYKVTKRGQDVALRCDPISGHVSLYWYRQALGQGPEFLTYFNYEAQQDKSGLPNDRFSAERPEGSISTLTIQRTEQRDSAMYRCASSPYGGNENLFFGSGTQLSVL.

This chain uses TRBV7-9 with TRBJ2-5, with unresolved D. The CDR3 loop spans 15 amino acids. CDR1 SEHNR and CDR2 FQNEAQ come from the germline V gene (reference sequence). The V gene lost 5 bases and the J gene lost 5 bases, with 18 bases spanning the gap. The CDR3 loop reads CASSRSMGLGETQYF. CDR3 nucleotides: TGTGCCAGCAGCCGAAGTATGGGCCTAGGGGAGACCCAGTACTTC.

The V gene is TRBV7-3, the J gene TRBJ2-3, with D perhaps matching TRBD2 (6 bases). Trimming cost V 2 bases and J 4 bases, with 10 bases left between them. The germline gives CDR1 SGHTA, CDR2 FQGTGA. The CDR3 is 14 amino acids. CDR3 DNA: TGTGCCAGCAGCTTATCGCGGGACGCAGATACGCAGTATTTT. This gives the protein CASSLSRDADTQYF.

Many counts were recorded for this clone. The chain combines TRBV5-4 with TRBJ1-2, with 7 bases identical to TRBD1. Germline V lookup: CDR1 SGHNT, CDR2 YYREEE (reference sequence). CDR3 length: 15 amino acids. V gave up 0 bases and J gave up 1 base; unmatched junction bases: 3. CDR3: CASSLVGQINYGYTF. The CDR3 nucleotides read TGTGCCAGCAGCTTGGTGGGACAGATTAACTATGGCTACACCTTC.

J is TRBJ2-1 and V is TRBV6-4; D gene unclear. The germline CDR1 and CDR2 sequences are MRHNA and SNTAGT. V gave up 6 bases and J gave up 2 bases, with 14 bases separating them. The CDR3 totals 15 residues. CDR3 sequence reads: CASSLVPEAYNEQFF. CDR3 nucleotides: TGTGCCAGCAGCTTAGTTCCAGAGGCCTACAATGAGCAGTTCTTC.

In the case of this clone: A much larger clone sits a single nucleotide away, making a read error possible. This chain links TRBV30 with TRBJ1-3; D call uncertain. The V and J ends lost 5 bases and 2 bases respectively, with 4 bases between them. Germline CDR1 GTSNPN, CDR2 SVGIG (reference sequence). The length of the CDR3 is 11 residues. The CDR3 loop is CAWGPGNTIYF. In nucleotides, the CDR3 is TGTGCCTGGGGCCCTGGAAACACCATATATTTT.